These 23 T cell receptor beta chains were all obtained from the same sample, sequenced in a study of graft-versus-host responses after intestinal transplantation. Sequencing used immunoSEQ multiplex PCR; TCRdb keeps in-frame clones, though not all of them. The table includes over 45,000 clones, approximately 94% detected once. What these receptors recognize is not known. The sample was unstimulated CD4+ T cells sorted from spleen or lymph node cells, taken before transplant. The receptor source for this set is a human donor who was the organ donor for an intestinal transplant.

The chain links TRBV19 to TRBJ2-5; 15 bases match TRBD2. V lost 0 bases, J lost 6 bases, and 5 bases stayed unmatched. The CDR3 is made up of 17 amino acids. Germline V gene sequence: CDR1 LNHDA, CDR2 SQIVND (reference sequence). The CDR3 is CASSIDGTSGGIKTQYF. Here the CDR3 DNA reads TGTGCCAGTAGTATAGACGGGACTAGCGGGGGGATCAAGACCCAGTACTTC.

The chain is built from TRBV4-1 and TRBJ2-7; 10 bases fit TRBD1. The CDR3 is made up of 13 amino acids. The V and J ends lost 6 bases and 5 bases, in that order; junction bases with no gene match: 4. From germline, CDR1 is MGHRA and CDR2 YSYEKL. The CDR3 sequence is CASRDRGHDEQYF. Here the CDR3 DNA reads TGCGCCAGCAGAGACAGGGGGCATGACGAGCAGTACTTC.

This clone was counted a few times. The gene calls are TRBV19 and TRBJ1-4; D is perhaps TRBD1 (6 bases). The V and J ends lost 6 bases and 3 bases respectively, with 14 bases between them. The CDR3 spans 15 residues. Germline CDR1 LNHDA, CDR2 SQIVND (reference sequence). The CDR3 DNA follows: TGTGCCAGTAGGAGAACAGGGACGGCTAATGAAAAACTGTTTTTT. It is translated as CASRRTGTANEKLFF.

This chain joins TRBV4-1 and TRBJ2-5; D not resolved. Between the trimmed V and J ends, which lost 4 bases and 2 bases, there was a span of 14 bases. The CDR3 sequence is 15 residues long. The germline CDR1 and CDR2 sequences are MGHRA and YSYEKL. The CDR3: CASSLVSGIQETQYF. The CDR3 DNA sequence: TGCGCCAGCAGCCTGGTTTCCGGCATACAAGAGACCCAGTACTTC.

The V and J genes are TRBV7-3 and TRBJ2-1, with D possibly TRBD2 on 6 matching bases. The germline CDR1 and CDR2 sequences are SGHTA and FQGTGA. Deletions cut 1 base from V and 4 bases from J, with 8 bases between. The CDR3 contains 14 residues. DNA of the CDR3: TGTGCCAGCAGCTTAAGCGGGGTTTACAATGAGCAGTTCTTC. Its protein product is CASSLSGVYNEQFF.

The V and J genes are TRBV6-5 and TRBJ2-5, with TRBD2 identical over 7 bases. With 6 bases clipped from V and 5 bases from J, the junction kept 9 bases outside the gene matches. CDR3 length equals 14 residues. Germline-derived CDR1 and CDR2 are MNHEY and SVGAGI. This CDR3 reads CASSAILAAETQYF. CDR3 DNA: TGTGCCAGCAGCGCCATCCTAGCGGCGGAGACCCAGTACTTC.

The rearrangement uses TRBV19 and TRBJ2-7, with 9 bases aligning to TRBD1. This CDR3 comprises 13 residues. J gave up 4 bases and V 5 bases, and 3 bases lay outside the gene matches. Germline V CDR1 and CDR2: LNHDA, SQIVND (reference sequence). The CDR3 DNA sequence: TGTGCCAGTAGTTTGGGACAGGGATACGAGCAGTACTTC. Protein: CASSLGQGYEQYF.

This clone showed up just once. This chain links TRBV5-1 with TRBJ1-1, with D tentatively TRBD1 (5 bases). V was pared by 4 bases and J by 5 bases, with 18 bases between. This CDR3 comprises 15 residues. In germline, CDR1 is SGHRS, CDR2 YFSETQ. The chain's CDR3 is CASSPSGVSLTEAFF. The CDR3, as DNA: TGCGCCAGCAGCCCCTCGGGGGTTAGCTTGACTGAAGCTTTCTTT.

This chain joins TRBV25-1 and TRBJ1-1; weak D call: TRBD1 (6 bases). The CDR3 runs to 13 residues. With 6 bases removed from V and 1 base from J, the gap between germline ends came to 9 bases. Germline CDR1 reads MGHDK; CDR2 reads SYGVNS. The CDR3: CASRDRQNTEAFF. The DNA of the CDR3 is TGTGCCAGCAGGGACAGACAGAACACTGAAGCTTTCTTT.

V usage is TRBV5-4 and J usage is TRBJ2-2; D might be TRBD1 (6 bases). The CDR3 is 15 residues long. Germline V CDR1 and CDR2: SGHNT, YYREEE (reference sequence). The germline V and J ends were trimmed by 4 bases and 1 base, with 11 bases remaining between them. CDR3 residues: CASSPQGKNTGELFF. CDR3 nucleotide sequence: TGTGCCAGCAGCCCGCAGGGGAAGAACACCGGGGAGCTGTTTTTT. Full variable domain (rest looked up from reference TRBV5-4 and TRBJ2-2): ETGVTQSPTHLIKTRGQQVTLRCSSQSGHNTVSWYQQALGQGPQFIFQYYREEENGRGNFPPRFSGLQFPNYSSELNVNALELDDSALYLCASSPQGKNTGELFFGEGSRLTVL.

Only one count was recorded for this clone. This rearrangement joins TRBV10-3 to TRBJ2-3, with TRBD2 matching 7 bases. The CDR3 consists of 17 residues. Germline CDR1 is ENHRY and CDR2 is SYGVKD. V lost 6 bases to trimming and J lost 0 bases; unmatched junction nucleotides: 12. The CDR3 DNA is TGTGCCATCAGCTCCGGAGGTCCTAGCGGTAGCACAGATACGCAGTATTTT. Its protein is CAISSGGPSGSTDTQYF.

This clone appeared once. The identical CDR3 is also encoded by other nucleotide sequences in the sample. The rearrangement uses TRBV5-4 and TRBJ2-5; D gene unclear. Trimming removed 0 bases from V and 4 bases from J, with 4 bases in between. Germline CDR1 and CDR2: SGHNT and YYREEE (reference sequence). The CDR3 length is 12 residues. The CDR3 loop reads CASSLAGETQYF. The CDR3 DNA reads TGTGCCAGCAGCTTGGCAGGAGAGACCCAGTACTTC.

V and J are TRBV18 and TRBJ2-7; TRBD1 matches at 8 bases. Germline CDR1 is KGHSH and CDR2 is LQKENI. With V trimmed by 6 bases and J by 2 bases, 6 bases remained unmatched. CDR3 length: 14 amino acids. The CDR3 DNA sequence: TGTGCCAGCTCGAAAGGACAGGGCCCCTACGAGCAGTACTTC. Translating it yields CASSKGQGPYEQYF.

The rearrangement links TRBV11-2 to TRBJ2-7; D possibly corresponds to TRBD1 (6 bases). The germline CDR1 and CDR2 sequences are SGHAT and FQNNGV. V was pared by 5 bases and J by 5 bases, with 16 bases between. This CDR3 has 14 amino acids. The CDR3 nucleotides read TGTGCCAGCAGCCCACAGGGACCCGAGAACGAGCAGTACTTC. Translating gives CASSPQGPENEQYF.

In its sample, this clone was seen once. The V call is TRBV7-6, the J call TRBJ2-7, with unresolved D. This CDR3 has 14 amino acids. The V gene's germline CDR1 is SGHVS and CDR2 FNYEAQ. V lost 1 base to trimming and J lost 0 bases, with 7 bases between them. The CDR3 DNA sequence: TGTGCCAGCAGCTTAGATGACGTCTCCTACGAGCAGTACTTC. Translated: CASSLDDVSYEQYF.

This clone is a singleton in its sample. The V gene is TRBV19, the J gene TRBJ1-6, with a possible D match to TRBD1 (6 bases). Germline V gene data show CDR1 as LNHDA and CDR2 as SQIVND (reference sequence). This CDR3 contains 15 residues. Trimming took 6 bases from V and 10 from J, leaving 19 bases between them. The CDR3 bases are TGTGCCAGTAGCTCACCCCCAGGGGCCGAGTCACCCCTCCACTTT. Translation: CASSSPPGAESPLHF.

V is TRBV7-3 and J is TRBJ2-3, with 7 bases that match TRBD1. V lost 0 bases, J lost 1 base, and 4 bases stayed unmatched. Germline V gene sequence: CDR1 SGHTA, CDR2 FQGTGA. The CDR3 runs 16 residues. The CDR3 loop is CASSLTPGQRTDTQYF. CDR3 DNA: TGTGCCAGCAGCTTAACTCCGGGACAGCGCACAGATACGCAGTATTTT.

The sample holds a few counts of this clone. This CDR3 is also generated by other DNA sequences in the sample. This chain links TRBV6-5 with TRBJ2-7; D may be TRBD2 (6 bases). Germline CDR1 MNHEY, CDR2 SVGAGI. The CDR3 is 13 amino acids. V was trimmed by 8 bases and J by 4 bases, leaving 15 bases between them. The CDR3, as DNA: TGTGCCAGCGGGGGGTTAGGTGGGTACGAGCAGTACTTC. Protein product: CASGGLGGYEQYF.

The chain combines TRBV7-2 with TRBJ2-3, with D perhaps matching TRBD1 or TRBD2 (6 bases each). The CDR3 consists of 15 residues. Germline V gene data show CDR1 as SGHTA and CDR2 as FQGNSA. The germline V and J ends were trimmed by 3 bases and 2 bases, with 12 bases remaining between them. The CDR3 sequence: CASSFRGDATDTQYF. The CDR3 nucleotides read TGTGCCAGCAGCTTTAGGGGGGACGCCACAGATACGCAGTATTTT.

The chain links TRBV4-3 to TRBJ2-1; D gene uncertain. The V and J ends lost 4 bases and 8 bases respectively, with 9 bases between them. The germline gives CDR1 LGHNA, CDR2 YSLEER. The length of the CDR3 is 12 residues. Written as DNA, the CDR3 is TGCGCCAGCAGCCTCCTTCGAGATGAGCAGTTCTTC. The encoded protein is CASSLLRDEQFF.

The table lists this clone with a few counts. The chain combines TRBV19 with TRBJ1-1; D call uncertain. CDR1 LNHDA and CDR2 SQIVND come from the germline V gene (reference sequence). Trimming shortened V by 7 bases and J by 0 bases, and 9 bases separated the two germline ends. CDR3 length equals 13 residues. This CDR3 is CASNGRLNTEAFF. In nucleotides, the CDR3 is TGTGCCAGTAACGGGAGATTGAACACTGAAGCTTTCTTT.

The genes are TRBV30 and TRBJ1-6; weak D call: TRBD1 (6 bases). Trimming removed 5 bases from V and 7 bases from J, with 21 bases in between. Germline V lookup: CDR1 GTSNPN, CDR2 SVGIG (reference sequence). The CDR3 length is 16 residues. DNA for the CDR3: TGTGCCTGGGGAACCACAGGGTACCTTCCAAATTCACCCCTCCACTTT. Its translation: CAWGTTGYLPNSPLHF.

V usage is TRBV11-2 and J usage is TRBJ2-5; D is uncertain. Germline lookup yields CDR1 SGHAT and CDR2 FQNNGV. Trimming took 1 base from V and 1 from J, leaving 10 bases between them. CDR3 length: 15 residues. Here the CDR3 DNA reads TGTGCCAGCAGCTTAGGGATCACAGTCCAAGAGACCCAGTACTTC. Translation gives CASSLGITVQETQYF. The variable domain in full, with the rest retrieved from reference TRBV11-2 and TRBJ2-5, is EAGVAQSPRYKIIEKRQSVAFWCNPISGHATLYWYQQILGQGPKLLIQFQNNGVVDDSQLPKDRFSAERLKGVDSTLKIQPAKLEDSAVYLCASSLGITVQETQYFGPGTRLLVL.